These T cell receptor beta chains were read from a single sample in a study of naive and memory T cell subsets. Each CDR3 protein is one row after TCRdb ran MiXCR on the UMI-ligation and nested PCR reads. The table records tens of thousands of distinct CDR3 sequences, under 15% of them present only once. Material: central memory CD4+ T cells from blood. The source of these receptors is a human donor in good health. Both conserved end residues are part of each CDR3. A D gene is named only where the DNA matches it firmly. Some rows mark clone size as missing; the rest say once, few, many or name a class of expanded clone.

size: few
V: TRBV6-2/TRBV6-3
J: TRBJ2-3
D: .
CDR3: CASSYQGQTQYF
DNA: TGTGCCAGCAGTTATCAGGGGCAGACGCAGTATTTT

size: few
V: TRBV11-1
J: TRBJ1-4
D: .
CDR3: CASSLKGGRKLFF
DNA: TGTGCCAGCAGCTTAAAGGGGGGCAGAAAACTGTTTTTT

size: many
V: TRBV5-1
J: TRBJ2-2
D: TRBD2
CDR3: CASSQRLAGVIGELFF
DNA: TGCGCCAGCAGCCAACGACTAGCGGGAGTGATCGGGGAGCTGTTTTTT

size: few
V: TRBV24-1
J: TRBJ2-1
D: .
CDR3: CATRGRGNEQFF
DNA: TGTGCCACCCGGGGGCGGGGCAATGAGCAGTTCTTC

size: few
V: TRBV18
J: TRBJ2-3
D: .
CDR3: CASSRKGGDGTDTQYF
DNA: TGTGCCAGCTCGCGCAAAGGGGGAGATGGCACAGATACGCAGTATTTT

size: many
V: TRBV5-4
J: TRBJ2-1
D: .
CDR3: CASSLGQGPYNEQFF
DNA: TGTGCCAGCAGCTTAGGGCAGGGGCCGTACAATGAGCAGTTCTTC

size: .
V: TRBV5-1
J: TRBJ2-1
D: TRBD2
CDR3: CASSPARSGAVNEQFF
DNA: TGCGCCAGCAGCCCGGCCCGTAGCGGGGCCGTTAATGAGCAGTTCTTC

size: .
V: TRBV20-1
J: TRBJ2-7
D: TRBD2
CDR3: CSAVLAGESSTYEQYF
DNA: TGCAGTGCCGTTCTAGCGGGAGAGTCGTCTACCTACGAGCAGTACTTC

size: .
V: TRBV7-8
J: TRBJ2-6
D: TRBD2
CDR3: CASSLGGGSSSGANVLTF
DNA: TGTGCCAGCAGCTTAGGGGGCGGGAGTAGCTCTGGGGCCAACGTCCTGACTTTC

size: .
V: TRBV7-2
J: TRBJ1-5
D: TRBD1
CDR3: CASSLRTGREQPQHF
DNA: TGTGCCAGCAGCTTGAGGACAGGGAGGGAACAGCCCCAGCATTTT

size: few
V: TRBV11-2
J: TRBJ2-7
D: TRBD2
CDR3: CASSLVRTSGRYLYEQYF
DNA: TGTGCCAGCAGCTTAGTTCGGACTAGCGGGAGATACCTCTACGAGCAGTACTTC

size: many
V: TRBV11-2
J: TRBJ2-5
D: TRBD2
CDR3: CASSLLLAGGLETQYF
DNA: TGTGCCAGCAGCCTACTCCTAGCGGGAGGCTTGGAGACCCAGTACTTC

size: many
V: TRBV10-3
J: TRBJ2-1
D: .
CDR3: CAIKPGTSRAVYNEQFF
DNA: TGTGCCATCAAACCCGGGACAAGCCGGGCTGTCTACAATGAGCAGTTCTTC

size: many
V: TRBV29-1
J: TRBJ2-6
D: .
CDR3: CSVDSGARSSGANVLTF
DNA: TGCAGCGTTGACTCAGGGGCCAGAAGCTCTGGGGCCAACGTCCTGACTTTC

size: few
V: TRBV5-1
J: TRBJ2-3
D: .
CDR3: CASSLVGGDGTDTQYF
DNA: TGCGCCAGCAGCTTGGTCGGCGGCGACGGCACAGATACGCAGTATTTT

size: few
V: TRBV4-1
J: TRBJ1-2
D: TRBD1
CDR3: CASSQGQFYRYTF
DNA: TGCGCCAGCAGCCAGGGACAGTTTTATCGCTACACCTTC

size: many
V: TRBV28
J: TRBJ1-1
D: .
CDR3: CASRLPLESTEAFF
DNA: TGTGCCAGCAGACTCCCTTTGGAGTCCACTGAAGCTTTCTTT

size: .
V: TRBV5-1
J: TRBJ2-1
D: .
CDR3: CASSLETPAASEQFF
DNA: TGCGCCAGCAGCTTGGAAACGCCTGCTGCGAGTGAGCAGTTCTTC

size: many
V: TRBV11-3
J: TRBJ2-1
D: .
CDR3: CASSLDGPGDEQFF
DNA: TGTGCCAGCAGCTTAGATGGACCGGGGGATGAGCAGTTCTTC

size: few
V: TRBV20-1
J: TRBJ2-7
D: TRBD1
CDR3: CSARDARQGDEQYF
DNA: TGCAGTGCTAGAGATGCGCGACAGGGAGACGAGCAGTACTTC

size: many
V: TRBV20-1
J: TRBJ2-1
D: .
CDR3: CSARSRGLGQNEQFF
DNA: TGCAGTGCTAGGTCGAGGGGACTCGGGCAGAATGAGCAGTTCTTC

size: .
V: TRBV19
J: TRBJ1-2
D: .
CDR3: CASSMGPFWGYTF
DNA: TGTGCCAGTAGTATGGGGCCCTTTTGGGGCTACACCTTC

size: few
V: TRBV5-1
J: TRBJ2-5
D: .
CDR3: CASSLDRGGETQYF
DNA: TGCGCCAGCAGCTTGGACAGGGGAGGAGAGACCCAGTACTTC

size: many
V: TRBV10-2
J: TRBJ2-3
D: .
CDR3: CASSELDLSTDTQYF
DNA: TGCGCCAGCAGTGAGTTAGACTTGAGCACAGATACGCAGTATTTT

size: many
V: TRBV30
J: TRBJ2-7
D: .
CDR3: CAWSRDRSYEQYF
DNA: TGTGCCTGGAGCCGGGACCGCTCCTACGAGCAGTACTTC

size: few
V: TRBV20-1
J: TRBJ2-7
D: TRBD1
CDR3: CSVNTPGQGTHEQYF
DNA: TGCAGTGTCAATACTCCGGGACAGGGGACCCACGAGCAGTACTTC

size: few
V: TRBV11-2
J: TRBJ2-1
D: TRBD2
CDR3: CASSFRLAGELSYNEQFF
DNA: TGTGCCAGCAGCTTTAGACTAGCGGGAGAGCTTTCCTACAATGAGCAGTTCTTC